This T cell receptor (beta chain) derives from a study of cytomegalovirus exposure and HLA in healthy donors. Background on the study: The Caucasian-associated ancestry cluster held about 80% of some 420 genotyped donors.

The V end lost 5 bases, the J end lost 0 bases, and 13 bases lay between the germline ends. The CDR3 spans 15 residues. Germline V CDR1 and CDR2: MNHEY, SVGAGI. As concerns this clone: Its matching antigen is unknown.

At collection, donors were nominally healthy, but unrecorded immune exposures were probable. The PCR contained 60 Vbeta and 13 Jbeta primers. Profiled with immunoSEQ multiplex PCR; TCRdb holds only in-frame clones, not every one. The sample yields around 160,000 clones, about 78% seen once. Findings of the study overall: A later analysis linked a missense variant in DCLRE1C to the trimming of TCR beta V and J genes. The authors assumed roughly uniform sequencing depth across donors for presence/absence analyses.

The sequenced sample was PBMCs. The chain combines TRBV6-5 with TRBJ1-2; D is uncertain. The origin of this receptor is a male donor in good health and CMV-seronegative. The CDR3 here is CASSPSGSANYGYTF. CDR3 in DNA: TGTGCCAGCAGTCCCTCAGGCAGTGCTAACTATGGCTACACCTTC.